A selection of T cell receptor beta chains follows, all from one sample in a study of blood T cell repertoires in COVID-19. Using immunoSEQ multiplex PCR, the repertoire was profiled, and TCRdb retains in-frame clones only, with some absent. The repertoire holds fewer than 250,000 clones, with roughly four fifths as singletons. Sequenced: PBMCs or T cells enriched from blood (not recorded which). Every receptor here comes from a woman in her thirties or forties who had been exposed to COVID-19. Each CDR3 is given with its conserved first and last residue. D genes are given only for firm matches. The listing skips clone size in some rows; elsewhere it reads once, few, many or a size class.

V gene: TRBV7-2
D gene: TRBD1
clone size: -
CDR3 length: 17
J gene: TRBJ2-1
CDR3 protein: CASSSRTGGGAYNEQFF
CDR3 DNA: TGTGCCAGCAGCTCACGGACAGGGGGAGGCGCCTACAATGAGCAGTTCTTC

V gene: TRBV18
D gene: -
clone size: -
CDR3 length: 12
J gene: TRBJ1-1
CDR3 protein: CASSPGETEAFF
CDR3 DNA: TGTGCTAGCTCACCAGGGGAGACTGAAGCTTTCTTT

V gene: TRBV3-1/TRBV3-2
D gene: TRBD1
clone size: -
CDR3 length: 16
J gene: TRBJ1-1
CDR3 protein: CASSQLHTGGLTEAFF
CDR3 DNA: TGTGCCAGCAGCCAACTCCATACAGGGGGCTTGACTGAAGCTTTCTTT

V gene: TRBV5-1
D gene: -
clone size: -
CDR3 length: 15
J gene: TRBJ1-1
CDR3 protein: CASSAPGGAAAEAFF
CDR3 DNA: TGCGCCAGCAGCGCCCCGGGGGGCGCGGCGGCTGAAGCTTTCTTT

V gene: TRBV15
D gene: TRBD1
clone size: -
CDR3 length: 14
J gene: TRBJ1-2
CDR3 protein: CATSRDRGDYGYTF
CDR3 DNA: TGTGCCACCAGCAGGGACAGGGGCGACTATGGCTACACCTTC

V gene: TRBV5-1
D gene: -
clone size: few
CDR3 length: 15
J gene: TRBJ1-3
CDR3 protein: CASSLGETSGNTIYF
CDR3 DNA: TGCGCCAGCAGCCTTGGGGAGACCTCTGGAAACACCATATATTTT

V gene: TRBV7-9
D gene: -
clone size: -
CDR3 length: 15
J gene: TRBJ2-3
CDR3 protein: CASSPPGADRDTQYF
CDR3 DNA: TGTGCCAGCAGCCCCCCGGGAGCGGACCGAGATACGCAGTATTTT

V gene: TRBV2
D gene: -
clone size: -
CDR3 length: 15
J gene: TRBJ1-4
CDR3 protein: CASSVLRQQNEKLFF
CDR3 DNA: TGTGCCAGCAGCGTCTTGCGACAGCAGAATGAAAAACTGTTTTTT

V gene: TRBV7-3
D gene: TRBD1
clone size: -
CDR3 length: 14
J gene: TRBJ1-2
CDR3 protein: CASSPRTGGEGYTF
CDR3 DNA: TGTGCCAGCAGCCCAAGGACAGGGGGTGAGGGCTACACCTTC

V gene: TRBV7-2
D gene: -
clone size: -
CDR3 length: 15
J gene: TRBJ1-5
CDR3 protein: CASSLGSVSNQPQHF
CDR3 DNA: TGTGCCAGCAGCTTAGGGTCGGTTAGCAATCAGCCCCAGCATTTT

V gene: TRBV6-6
D gene: TRBD1
clone size: -
CDR3 length: 12
J gene: TRBJ1-2
CDR3 protein: CASSPTGDGYTF
CDR3 DNA: TGTGCCAGCAGCCCAACAGGGGATGGCTACACCTTC

V gene: TRBV20-1
D gene: -
clone size: -
CDR3 length: 13
J gene: TRBJ1-5
CDR3 protein: CSASTTGTRPQHF
CDR3 DNA: TGCAGTGCTAGTACCACAGGGACCCGGCCCCAGCATTTT

V gene: TRBV5-1
D gene: TRBD1
clone size: -
CDR3 length: 16
J gene: TRBJ2-2
CDR3 protein: CASSLTGGFDTGELFF
CDR3 DNA: TGCGCCAGCAGCCTAACAGGGGGCTTCGACACCGGGGAGCTGTTTTTT

V gene: TRBV10-3
D gene: TRBD1
clone size: -
CDR3 length: 13
J gene: TRBJ2-7
CDR3 protein: CATHRDRGDEQYF
CDR3 DNA: TGTGCCACCCACCGGGACAGGGGAGACGAGCAGTACTTC

V gene: TRBV10-1
D gene: TRBD1
clone size: once
CDR3 length: 16
J gene: TRBJ1-1
CDR3 protein: CASSESWDRMNTEAFF
CDR3 DNA: TGCGCCAGCAGTGAGTCTTGGGACAGGATGAACACTGAAGCTTTCTTT

V gene: TRBV4-1
D gene: TRBD1
clone size: -
CDR3 length: 15
J gene: TRBJ1-6
CDR3 protein: CASRPGQASNSPLHF
CDR3 DNA: TGCGCCAGCAGACCGGGACAGGCCTCCAATTCACCCCTCCACTTT

V gene: TRBV7-3
D gene: TRBD2
clone size: -
CDR3 length: 14
J gene: TRBJ2-3
CDR3 protein: CASSPNSGADTQYF
CDR3 DNA: TGTGCCAGCAGCCCTAATAGCGGGGCAGATACGCAGTATTTT

V gene: TRBV7-3
D gene: TRBD2
clone size: -
CDR3 length: 19
J gene: TRBJ2-3
CDR3 protein: CASSLKPPLAGGLTDTQYF
CDR3 DNA: TGTGCCAGCAGCTTAAAGCCCCCACTAGCGGGGGGGCTTACAGATACGCAGTATTTT

V gene: TRBV9
D gene: -
clone size: few
CDR3 length: 17
J gene: TRBJ1-1
CDR3 protein: CASSVLRAGTPNTEAFF
CDR3 DNA: TGTGCCAGCAGCGTATTAAGGGCGGGGACCCCGAACACTGAAGCTTTCTTT

V gene: TRBV7-9
D gene: -
clone size: -
CDR3 length: 15
J gene: TRBJ2-7
CDR3 protein: CASSYADGQYEEQYF
CDR3 DNA: TGTGCCAGCAGCTACGCGGACGGACAGTACGAGGAGCAGTACTTC

V gene: TRBV7-9
D gene: TRBD1
clone size: -
CDR3 length: 13
J gene: TRBJ1-1
CDR3 protein: CASKGTGGTEAFF
CDR3 DNA: TGTGCCAGCAAGGGAACAGGGGGCACTGAAGCTTTCTTT

V gene: TRBV2
D gene: TRBD1
clone size: -
CDR3 length: 14
J gene: TRBJ1-1
CDR3 protein: CASSLPTGGSEAFF
CDR3 DNA: TGTGCCAGCAGTTTACCTACAGGGGGGTCCGAAGCTTTCTTT

V gene: TRBV6-5
D gene: -
clone size: -
CDR3 length: 14
J gene: TRBJ2-3
CDR3 protein: CASSWQGYGDTQYF
CDR3 DNA: TGTGCCAGCAGCTGGCAGGGGTATGGAGATACGCAGTATTTT

V gene: TRBV11-2
D gene: TRBD1
clone size: -
CDR3 length: 15
J gene: TRBJ2-5
CDR3 protein: CASSQGQGIQETQYF
CDR3 DNA: TGTGCCAGCAGCCAGGGACAGGGGATCCAAGAGACCCAGTACTTC

V gene: TRBV9
D gene: TRBD1
clone size: -
CDR3 length: 16
J gene: TRBJ2-5
CDR3 protein: CASSPRDRGPQETQYF
CDR3 DNA: TGTGCCAGCAGCCCGAGGGACAGGGGTCCCCAAGAGACCCAGTACTTC

V gene: TRBV7-9
D gene: TRBD2
clone size: once
CDR3 length: 15
J gene: TRBJ2-3
CDR3 protein: CASSRGLAGGDTQYF
CDR3 DNA: TGTGCCAGCAGCCGAGGACTAGCGGGGGGAGATACGCAGTATTTT

V gene: TRBV19
D gene: -
clone size: -
CDR3 length: 13
J gene: TRBJ1-3
CDR3 protein: CASVRDSGNTIYF
CDR3 DNA: TGTGCCAGTGTCCGGGACTCTGGAAACACCATATATTTT

V gene: TRBV6-6
D gene: -
clone size: -
CDR3 length: 14
J gene: TRBJ1-5
CDR3 protein: CASSYSPQGQPQHF
CDR3 DNA: TGTGCCAGCAGTTACTCGCCACAGGGCCAGCCCCAGCATTTT

V gene: TRBV6-5
D gene: -
clone size: -
CDR3 length: 15
J gene: TRBJ1-6
CDR3 protein: CASSPGTTGASPLHF
CDR3 DNA: TGTGCCAGCAGTCCCGGGACTACGGGCGCATCACCCCTCCACTTT

V gene: TRBV10-3
D gene: TRBD1
clone size: -
CDR3 length: 15
J gene: TRBJ1-6
CDR3 protein: CAIRGRDSENSPLHF
CDR3 DNA: TGTGCCATCAGGGGCCGGGACAGTGAGAATTCACCCCTCCACTTT

V gene: TRBV28
D gene: -
clone size: -
CDR3 length: 14
J gene: TRBJ1-2
CDR3 protein: CASRLGGLNYGYTF
CDR3 DNA: TGTGCCAGCAGGCTCGGGGGATTAAACTATGGCTACACCTTC

V gene: TRBV6-5
D gene: -
clone size: -
CDR3 length: 13
J gene: TRBJ2-7
CDR3 protein: CASAGAPLYEQYF
CDR3 DNA: TGTGCCAGCGCAGGGGCCCCTCTTTACGAGCAGTACTTC

V gene: TRBV6-6
D gene: TRBD1
clone size: -
CDR3 length: 15
J gene: TRBJ2-1
CDR3 protein: CASRDRGPSYNEQFF
CDR3 DNA: TGTGCCAGCAGAGACAGGGGGCCATCCTACAATGAGCAGTTCTTC

V gene: TRBV28
D gene: TRBD1
clone size: -
CDR3 length: 17
J gene: TRBJ1-2
CDR3 protein: CASSSSPSDRFNYGYTF
CDR3 DNA: TGTGCCAGCAGTTCCTCCCCCTCGGACAGGTTTAACTATGGCTACACCTTC

V gene: TRBV4-2
D gene: -
clone size: -
CDR3 length: 13
J gene: TRBJ1-5
CDR3 protein: CASSPGGVAPQHF
CDR3 DNA: TGTGCCAGCAGCCCCGGGGGTGTCGCGCCCCAGCATTTT

V gene: TRBV15
D gene: TRBD1
clone size: -
CDR3 length: 16
J gene: TRBJ2-5
CDR3 protein: CATSRAGTGGYETQYF
CDR3 DNA: TGTGCCACCAGCAGAGCCGGGACAGGGGGCTATGAGACCCAGTACTTC

V gene: TRBV3-1/TRBV3-2
D gene: -
clone size: -
CDR3 length: 15
J gene: TRBJ1-6
CDR3 protein: CASSQSSGNNSPLHF
CDR3 DNA: TGTGCCAGCAGCCAATCCTCAGGGAATAATTCACCCCTCCACTTT

V gene: TRBV2
D gene: TRBD1
clone size: -
CDR3 length: 15
J gene: TRBJ2-2
CDR3 protein: CASTFRGQGTGELFF
CDR3 DNA: TGTGCCAGCACCTTCCGAGGACAGGGTACCGGGGAGCTGTTTTTT

V gene: TRBV11-2
D gene: TRBD1
clone size: -
CDR3 length: 14
J gene: TRBJ1-2
CDR3 protein: CASRLDRGLTGYTF
CDR3 DNA: TGTGCCAGCAGATTGGACAGGGGGCTTACTGGCTACACCTTC

V gene: TRBV7-8
D gene: -
clone size: -
CDR3 length: 11
J gene: TRBJ1-1
CDR3 protein: CASSVNTEAFF
CDR3 DNA: TGTGCCAGCAGCGTAAACACTGAAGCTTTCTTT

V gene: TRBV5-1
D gene: -
clone size: -
CDR3 length: 15
J gene: TRBJ1-4
CDR3 protein: CASSLALRRDEKLFF
CDR3 DNA: TGCGCCAGCAGCTTGGCTCTCCGCCGGGATGAAAAACTGTTTTTT

V gene: TRBV18
D gene: -
clone size: few
CDR3 length: 14
J gene: TRBJ2-3
CDR3 protein: CASSPTGPFDTQYF
CDR3 DNA: TGTGCCAGCTCACCAACAGGGCCCTTCGATACGCAGTATTTT

V gene: TRBV27
D gene: -
clone size: -
CDR3 length: 14
J gene: TRBJ2-5
CDR3 protein: CASRRRLGQETQYF
CDR3 DNA: TGTGCCAGCCGGCGGCGGCTTGGACAAGAGACCCAGTACTTC

V gene: TRBV6-5
D gene: -
clone size: -
CDR3 length: 15
J gene: TRBJ1-6
CDR3 protein: CASNLREGPNSPLHF
CDR3 DNA: TGTGCCAGCAACCTGAGGGAGGGACCAAATTCACCCCTCCACTTT

V gene: TRBV12-3/TRBV12-4
D gene: -
clone size: -
CDR3 length: 13
J gene: TRBJ1-2
CDR3 protein: CASSLAGNYGYTF
CDR3 DNA: TGTGCCAGCAGTTTGGCGGGGAACTATGGCTACACCTTC

V gene: TRBV3-1/TRBV3-2
D gene: TRBD1
clone size: -
CDR3 length: 15
J gene: TRBJ1-2
CDR3 protein: CASSQDRDRGGGYTF
CDR3 DNA: TGTGCCAGCAGCCAAGATAGGGACAGGGGAGGTGGCTACACCTTC

V gene: TRBV30
D gene: TRBD1
clone size: -
CDR3 length: 15
J gene: TRBJ1-5
CDR3 protein: CAWSVRLGGGQPQHF
CDR3 DNA: TGTGCCTGGAGTGTACGGTTAGGGGGCGGTCAGCCCCAGCATTTT